The rows below give T cell receptor beta chains drawn from one sample of a study of blood T cell repertoires in COVID-19. Profiling relied on immunoSEQ multiplex PCR, and the TCRdb table lists in-frame clones only, not all of them. The profile shows about 230,000 clones, about 87% of them singletons. Sample: PBMCs or T cells enriched from blood (not recorded which). The receptors shown here come from a woman in her twenties or thirties who had been exposed to COVID-19. Both conserved end residues are part of each CDR3. D genes are given only for firm matches. Clone size is stated in some rows and not others, as once, few, many or a class when expanded.

j_call clone_size d_call v_call cdr3_nt cdr3_aa
TRBJ1-5 . TRBD1 TRBV11-1 TGTGCCAGCAGCCCCGGGACAGGCTTCAATCAGCCCCAGCATTTT CASSPGTGFNQPQHF
TRBJ2-2 . . TRBV2 TGTGCCAGCAGTGTGTTAGCGATGAACACCGGGGAGCTGTTTTTT CASSVLAMNTGELFF
TRBJ2-2 . . TRBV9 TGTGCCAGCAGCGTAGGGGGCTCCACCGGGGAGCTGTTTTTT CASSVGGSTGELFF
TRBJ2-7 . . TRBV15 TGTGCCACCAGCAATCTCGACTCTTCATACGAGCAGTACTTC CATSNLDSSYEQYF
TRBJ1-2 few TRBD1 TRBV9 TGTGCCAGCAGCGTAGCGGGACAGGGATATGGCTACACCTTC CASSVAGQGYGYTF
TRBJ2-7 . . TRBV11-2 TGTGCCAGCAGCAGAAGTGGAGCCTACGAGCAGTACTTC CASSRSGAYEQYF
TRBJ1-1 . . TRBV10-1 TGCGCCAGCAGTGAATCGGGGGTGAACACTGAAGCTTTCTTT CASSESGVNTEAFF
TRBJ1-1 . . TRBV5-5 TGTGCCAGCAGCTTGGGACAGGCGATTGCTTTCTTT CASSLGQAIAFF
TRBJ1-6 . . TRBV6-4 TGTGCCAGCAGTGGGACAGAACGCAATTCACCCCTCCACTTT CASSGTERNSPLHF
TRBJ2-7 . . TRBV2 TGTGCCAGCAGTGTGGAGGGAGAAACCTACGAGCAGTACTTC CASSVEGETYEQYF
TRBJ1-5 . . TRBV7-2 TGTGCCAGCAGCTTAGAGGCAGGAGGTCAGCCCCAGCATTTT CASSLEAGGQPQHF
TRBJ2-1 . . TRBV2 TGTGCCAGCAGTGAAGCGCGCGGCTATAGTGAGCAGTTCTTC CASSEARGYSEQFF
TRBJ1-4 . . TRBV9 TGTGCCAGCAGCGTAGAGGCAGGGGTAGGCGAAAAACTGTTTTTT CASSVEAGVGEKLFF
TRBJ1-5 . . TRBV19 TGTGCCAGTAGTATAGATCATGGGCAGGGAAATCAGCCCCAGCATTTT CASSIDHGQGNQPQHF
TRBJ2-2 . . TRBV18 TGTGCCAGCTCACTATCCGCCGGGGTCGGGGAGCTGTTTTTT CASSLSAGVGELFF
TRBJ1-2 . TRBD1 TRBV19 TGTGCCAGTAGTATTCTTAGGGGGCGTTATGGCTACACCTTC CASSILRGRYGYTF
TRBJ1-2 few TRBD1 TRBV7-9 TGTGCCAGCAGCTTAGAGCTCTGGACAGGGGACTATGGCTACACCTTC CASSLELWTGDYGYTF
TRBJ1-6 few TRBD1 TRBV6-5 TGTGCCATTTTCCAGGGGGCGCAATATAATTCACCCCTCCACTTT CAIFQGAQYNSPLHF
TRBJ1-1 . . TRBV5-5 TGTGCCACCTCGGAGCGGATGAACACTGAAGCTTTCTTT CATSERMNTEAFF
TRBJ1-1 . . TRBV6-5 TGTGCCAGCAGCAGAACCGGGATCGCCCCTAAAGCTTTCTTT CASSRTGIAPKAFF
TRBJ1-6 . . TRBV28 TGTGCCAGCAGTTCAAATACAGGGTTAGTTTCACCCCTCCACTTT CASSSNTGLVSPLHF
TRBJ2-1 . . TRBV7-9 TGTGCCAGCAGTTCAAGACAGGCTAGCTCCTACAATGAGCAGTTCTTC CASSSRQASSYNEQFF
TRBJ2-7 . . TRBV3-1/TRBV3-2 TGTGCCAGCAGCCGAGGACACCAATACGAGCAGTACTTC CASSRGHQYEQYF
TRBJ1-4 . . TRBV30 TGTGCCTGGAGTGGCTTAGGGGGGGGTAATGAAAAACTGTTTTTT CAWSGLGGGNEKLFF
TRBJ1-2 few . TRBV12-5 TGTGCTAGTGGTTTTATCAGTAACTATGGCTACACCTTC CASGFISNYGYTF
TRBJ1-1 . . TRBV5-1 TGCGCCAGCAGCTTGGGTGACAGTAACACTGAAGCTTTCTTT CASSLGDSNTEAFF
TRBJ1-2 . TRBD1 TRBV7-9 TGTGCCAGCAGCCCCGACAGGGCCGGCGGCTACACCTTC CASSPDRAGGYTF
TRBJ1-2 . . TRBV19 TGTGCCAGTAGTATAGTGACGGCGAGGGGCTACACCTTC CASSIVTARGYTF
TRBJ2-5 . TRBD2 TRBV29-1 TGCAGCGTGACTAGCTGGGGAGAGACCCAGTACTTC CSVTSWGETQYF
TRBJ2-5 . TRBD1 TRBV10-1 TGCGCCAGCAGTGAGGGGACAGGGGGCCAAGAGACCCAGTACTTC CASSEGTGGQETQYF
TRBJ2-2 . . TRBV24-1 TGTGCCACCAGTGATATTTCGACGGAGACCGGGGAGCTGTTTTTT CATSDISTETGELFF
TRBJ1-1 once . TRBV5-1 TGCGCCAGCAGCCCTCTAGCAGGCACTGAAGCTTTCTTT CASSPLAGTEAFF
TRBJ1-2 . . TRBV5-1 TGCGCCAGCAGCTTGGCCTTGATACAGGGCCATGGCTACACCTTC CASSLALIQGHGYTF
TRBJ2-7 once TRBD2 TRBV7-9 TGTGCCAGCAGCCAGCGGGAGTCGGACGAGCAGTACTTC CASSQRESDEQYF
TRBJ1-3 . . TRBV28 TGTGCCAGCAGTTTGAGGCACTCTGGAAACACCATATATTTT CASSLRHSGNTIYF
TRBJ1-2 . TRBD1 TRBV30 TGTGCCTGGAGGGGGACAGGGGGCTACGTCTATGGCTACACCTTC CAWRGTGGYVYGYTF
TRBJ2-7 . TRBD1 TRBV19 TGTGCCAGTAGTATTACGGGACAGTCAAGGGAGCAGTACTTC CASSITGQSREQYF
TRBJ2-5 . TRBD2 TRBV3-1/TRBV3-2 TGTGCCAGCAGCCAATGGCTAGCGGGAGGGCCTCAGCAAGAGACCCAGTACTTC CASSQWLAGGPQQETQYF
TRBJ1-5 . TRBD1 TRBV4-1 TGCGCCAGCAGCCAAGATCTGGACAGGGCGGGTCAGCCCCAGCATTTT CASSQDLDRAGQPQHF
TRBJ2-7 once . TRBV19 TGTGCCAGTAGTATCCCCAACACCTACGAGCAGTACTTC CASSIPNTYEQYF
TRBJ1-6 few . TRBV10-1 TGCGCCAGCAGTGACGGCAGTAGCTCACCCCTCCACTTT CASSDGSSSPLHF
TRBJ2-7 . . TRBV11-2 TGTGCCAGCAGTCTGCTCCGGGACACTACCAGCATAAGAGCCTACGAGCAGTACTTC CASSLLRDTTSIRAYEQYF
TRBJ2-3 . . TRBV2 TGTGCCAGCAGGAGGGATCGAACAGATACGCAGTATTTT CASRRDRTDTQYF
TRBJ2-7 . TRBD1 TRBV19 TGTGCCAGTAGTATAAGCCAGGGGGTGGCCTACGAGCAGTACTTC CASSISQGVAYEQYF
TRBJ2-1 . TRBD2 TRBV18 TGTGCCAGCTCACCCGTCTTTAGCGGGGACTCCTACAATGAGCAGTTCTTC CASSPVFSGDSYNEQFF
TRBJ2-2 . TRBD1 TRBV10-3 TGTGCCATCACTCTCGACAGGGACGGGGAGCTGTTTTTT CAITLDRDGELFF
TRBJ2-1 . TRBD2 TRBV18 TGTGCCAGCTCACCAAGGGGACTAGCGGGAGGGGAATACAATGAGCAGTTCTTC CASSPRGLAGGEYNEQFF
TRBJ2-1 . . TRBV6-1 TGTGCCAGCAGTGATCTATTCGGTCAGACTCCGTTCTATCGTGAGCAGTTCTTC CASSDLFGQTPFYREQFF
TRBJ2-7 . TRBD2 TRBV19 TGTGCCAGTAGTCTAGGGACTAGCGGGTTCTCCTACGAGCAGTACTTC CASSLGTSGFSYEQYF
TRBJ2-5 . TRBD2 TRBV6-1 TGTGCCAGCAGTGAACTGCCCCCTCTACCGGGACTAGCGGGAGGGCCGGAGACCCAGTACTTC CASSELPPLPGLAGGPETQYF
TRBJ2-7 . TRBD1 TRBV10-1 TGCGCCAGCAGTGAAACTCCTGGACAGGGGAGCGAGCAGTACTTC CASSETPGQGSEQYF
TRBJ1-5 few TRBD1 TRBV28 TGTGCCAGCACCAGGGGACAGGGGTTGCAGCCCCAGCATTTT CASTRGQGLQPQHF
TRBJ2-7 . TRBD2 TRBV27 TGTGCCAGCAGTCCCTGGACTAGCGGAGACGAGCAGTACTTC CASSPWTSGDEQYF
TRBJ2-7 medium-sized . TRBV20-1 TGCAGTGCTAGTGTCACCCGGGACAAATTCTACGAGCAGTACTTC CSASVTRDKFYEQYF
TRBJ2-7 . TRBD1 TRBV18 TGTGCCAGCTCACCACCGGTGGCACAGGGGATCCACGAGCAGTACTTC CASSPPVAQGIHEQYF
TRBJ1-2 . . TRBV24-1 TGTGCCACCAGTGAACCAGACAGAAACTATGGCTACACCTTC CATSEPDRNYGYTF
TRBJ1-5 . TRBD1 TRBV18 TGTGCCAGCTCATATGGACAGGGAGACCAGCCCCAGCATTTT CASSYGQGDQPQHF
TRBJ2-1 . TRBD2 TRBV5-4 TGTGCCAGCAGCCCGACTGTACTAGCGGGGTTTTACAATGAGCAGTTCTTC CASSPTVLAGFYNEQFF
TRBJ1-1 . . TRBV29-1 TGCAGCGTGATCCCCGGGACTGAAGCTTTCTTT CSVIPGTEAFF